The 24 T cell receptor beta chains given below trace back to one sample, sequenced in a study of shared clonotypes between healthy human individuals. The protocol was immunoSEQ multiplex PCR, while the TCRdb copy is restricted to in-frame clones and leaves out a portion. The data contain 2,100,000 or so clones, 95% of them seen just once; the ten biggest clones take up over 0.1%. Sequencing input: naive CD4+ T cells sorted from blood. Subset given: CD45RA+ positively selected. Receptor source: a man aged 18 to 30 in good health.

The chain joins TRBV4-1 to TRBJ1-5; D is unclear. V was cut by 0 bases and J by 6 bases, with 9 bases left in between. Germline V gene sequence: CDR1 MGHRA, CDR2 YSYEKL. The CDR3 sequence is 14 residues long. CDR3 in DNA: TGCGCCAGCAGCCAAGAGGCGTGGGGTCAGCCCCAGCATTTT. Amino acid sequence: CASSQEAWGQPQHF.

CDR3 sequence reads: CASSRLSSSGGPYEQYF. The DNA of the CDR3 is TGTGCCAGCAGCCGACTATCCTCTAGCGGGGGACCCTACGAGCAGTACTTC. This chain joins TRBV7-2 and TRBJ2-7; 10 bases fit TRBD2. CDR1 and CDR2 (germline): SGHTA, FQGNSA. With V trimmed by 5 bases and J by 2 bases, 12 bases remained unmatched. The CDR3 contains 17 residues.

This rearrangement joins TRBV10-3 to TRBJ2-2; 11 nucleotides align to TRBD2. The germline V gene encodes CDR1 ENHRY and CDR2 SYGVKD. The length of the CDR3 is 14 residues. The trim removed 8 bases at V and 5 bases at J, leaving 4 bases unmatched. Here the CDR3 reads CAIGGLAGTGELFF. The CDR3 DNA follows: TGTGCCATCGGAGGACTAGCGGGTACCGGGGAGCTGTTTTTT.

The chain has TRBV7-2 and TRBJ2-3, with 14 bases aligning to TRBD2. V lost 1 base, J lost 11 bases, and 8 bases stayed unmatched. The CDR3 is made up of 16 amino acids. Germline CDR1 reads SGHTA; CDR2 reads FQGNSA. The CDR3 DNA is TGTGCCAGCAGCTTAGTTGGGACTAGCGGGGGTTCGCAGCAGTATTTT. The encoded protein is CASSLVGTSGGSQQYF. The full variable domain, with the rest looked up from reference TRBV7-2 and TRBJ2-3, is GAGVSQSPSNKVTEKGKDVELRCDPISGHTALYWYRQSLGQGLEFLIYFQGNSAPDKSGLPSDRFSAERTGGSVSTLTIQRTQQEDSAVYLCASSLVGTSGGSQQYFGPGTRLTVL.

The chain links TRBV7-6 to TRBJ2-2; 8 bases align to TRBD2. In germline, CDR1 is SGHVS, CDR2 FNYEAQ. The CDR3 loop spans 15 amino acids. V was clipped by 2 bases and J by 7 bases; unmatched bases: 6. The DNA of the CDR3 is TGTGCCAGCAGCTTATCAGCGGGAGAGAGCGGGGAGCTGTTTTTT. Translated: CASSLSAGESGELFF.

This chain links TRBV10-1 with TRBJ2-2; D is ambiguous. Between the trimmed V and J ends, which lost 5 bases and 0 bases, there was a span of 7 bases. The germline V gene encodes CDR1 WNHNN and CDR2 SYGVQD (reference sequence). The CDR3 consists of 14 residues. CDR3 loop: CASSRGTNTGELFF. CDR3 DNA: TGCGCCAGCAGTCGAGGAACGAACACCGGGGAGCTGTTTTTT.

The chain joins TRBV6-1 to TRBJ1-2; 8 nucleotides agree with TRBD1. V gave up 6 bases and J gave up 0 bases; unmatched junction bases: 3. Germline CDR1 and CDR2: MNHNS and SASEGT. This CDR3 has 14 residues. The CDR3 loop is CASRRQGPNYGYTF. The CDR3 DNA reads as TGTGCCAGCAGAAGACAGGGGCCTAACTATGGCTACACCTTC.

V and J are TRBV5-4 and TRBJ1-1; D is uncertain. Trimming took 0 bases from V and 11 from J, leaving 11 bases between them. The CDR3 is 12 residues long. The germline CDR1 and CDR2 sequences are SGHNT and YYREEE (reference sequence). CDR3 region: CASSLDTGRAFF. DNA of the CDR3: TGTGCCAGCAGCTTGGATACTGGGAGGGCTTTCTTT.

This chain connects TRBV4-1 to TRBJ2-1, with no clear D. V lost 0 bases and J lost 6, with 9 bases in between. CDR1 and CDR2 from the germline V gene are MGHRA and YSYEKL. CDR3 size: 14 residues. The CDR3 bases are TGCGCCAGCAGCCAAGAAACCAGTTTCAATGAGCAGTTCTTC. It translates to CASSQETSFNEQFF.

Concerning this clone: Other nucleotide sequences from this sample produce the same CDR3. V and J are TRBV30 and TRBJ2-7; weak D call: TRBD2 (5 bases). V lost 2 bases, J lost 6 bases, and 8 bases lay in between. CDR1 and CDR2 (germline): GTSNPN, SVGIG (reference sequence). This CDR3 comprises 11 residues. The CDR3 spells CAWSSRGEQYF. The DNA for the CDR3 is TGTGCCTGGAGTTCACGGGGCGAGCAGTACTTC.

V gene TRBV5-1 combines with J gene TRBJ1-6; no definite D call. Trimming took 4 bases from V and 7 from J, leaving 15 bases between them. The CDR3 runs to 15 residues. Germline CDR1 and CDR2: SGHRS and YFSETQ. CDR3 nucleotide sequence: TGCGCCAGCAGCCCAGAAAGTACCACAAATTCACCCCTCCACTTT. Translating it yields CASSPESTTNSPLHF.

The chain uses TRBV11-2 and TRBJ2-7; maybe TRBD1 (6 bases). Trimming took off 3 bases at V and 2 bases at J, with 11 bases between the two ends. In germline, CDR1 is SGHAT, CDR2 FQNNGV. The CDR3 covers 14 residues. For the CDR3, the DNA is TGTGCCAGCAGCTTGTCCAGGGGTGCCTACGAGCAGTACTTC. It specifies CASSLSRGAYEQYF.

This chain joins TRBV4-2 and TRBJ1-5; D is ambiguous. The CDR3 covers 16 residues. Trimming took 1 base from V and 2 from J, leaving 12 bases between them. Germline V CDR1 and CDR2: LGHNA, YNFKEQ. This chain's CDR3 is CASSQVTAGGNQPQHF. The DNA of the CDR3 is TGTGCCAGCAGCCAAGTAACAGCCGGCGGCAATCAGCCCCAGCATTTT.

This sequence joins TRBV7-6 and TRBJ1-4, with D possibly TRBD1 on 6 matching bases. From germline, CDR1 is SGHVS and CDR2 FNYEAQ. V gave up 3 bases and J gave up 7 bases, with 12 bases separating them. CDR3 length: 14 residues. In nucleotides, the CDR3 is TGTGCCAGCAGCTTGAGAGGGGGGAGTGAAAAACTGTTTTTT. Residues: CASSLRGGSEKLFF.

The chain is built from TRBV18 and TRBJ2-3; D is uncertain. Germline CDR1 KGHSH, CDR2 LQKENI. V lost 3 bases, J lost 5 bases, and 21 bases lay in between. The CDR3 length is 17 residues. The CDR3 loop reads CASSPFSASASGDTQYF. The CDR3 DNA reads as TGTGCCAGCTCACCCTTTTCGGCTAGTGCTTCGGGAGATACGCAGTATTTT.

Comment on this clone: One end of the junction varies from germline; a read error may be responsible. The sample contains more than one DNA sequence encoding this CDR3. The V and J genes are TRBV6-5 and TRBJ1-1; tentatively, D is TRBD1 (5 bases). Germline CDR1 MNHEY, CDR2 SVGAGI. The CDR3 covers 13 residues. As DNA, the CDR3 is TGTGCTAGCATTGGGGCGCAGAACACTGAAGCTTTCTTT. It codes for CASIGAQNTEAFF.

With respect to this clone: The identical CDR3 is also encoded by other nucleotide sequences in the sample. The genes are TRBV29-1 and TRBJ1-1, with a possible D match to TRBD1 (5 bases). V lost 4 bases and J 1 base, leaving 10 bases between the germline ends. There are 13 residues in the CDR3. Germline V gives CDR1 SQVTM, CDR2 ANQGSEA. The CDR3 spells CSVGSGGNTEAFF. For the CDR3, the DNA is TGCAGCGTTGGCTCGGGGGGGAACACTGAAGCTTTCTTT.

The chain uses TRBV4-3 and TRBJ1-1, with TRBD1 identical over 7 bases. V lost 1 base and J lost 0; bases outside the gene matches: 2. Germline V CDR1 and CDR2: LGHNA, YSLEER. The CDR3 has 15 amino acids. This chain's CDR3 is CASSQGDSLNTEAFF. CDR3 bases: TGCGCCAGCAGCCAAGGGGACAGCCTGAACACTGAAGCTTTCTTT.

The chain couples TRBV18 to TRBJ1-4; D unclear. Between the trimmed V and J ends, which lost 6 bases and 1 base, there was a span of 9 bases. Germline CDR1 reads KGHSH; CDR2 reads LQKENI. The CDR3 is 14 residues long. The chain's CDR3 is CASSRGVTNEKLFF. The DNA of the CDR3 is TGTGCCAGCTCCCGGGGTGTAACTAATGAAAAACTGTTTTTT.

The chain recombines TRBV10-3 with TRBJ1-3; D is possibly TRBD1 (5 bases). V lost 6 bases and J lost 0, with 9 bases in between. Germline V gene lookup returns CDR1 ENHRY and CDR2 SYGVKD. This CDR3 is 14 amino acids long. The CDR3 DNA follows: TGTGCCATCAGGGCAGGGCACTCTGGAAACACCATATATTTT. Translation: CAIRAGHSGNTIYF.

The J gene is TRBJ2-1, the V gene TRBV4-3, with 8 positions matching TRBD2. Germline CDR1 LGHNA, CDR2 YSLEER. The CDR3 has 16 amino acids. With V trimmed by 0 bases and J by 2 bases, 3 bases remained unmatched. The CDR3 bases are TGCGCCAGCAGCCAAGATGTTAGCGGGGCCTACAATGAGCAGTTCTTC. Its translation: CASSQDVSGAYNEQFF.

V is TRBV2 and J is TRBJ2-7; D not resolved. V lost 6 bases and J lost 0, with 12 bases in between. This CDR3 has 14 residues. CDR1 and CDR2 from the germline V gene are SNHLY and FYNNEI. The CDR3 protein is CASRERSFSYEQYF. For the CDR3, the DNA is TGTGCCAGCAGGGAGCGTTCTTTCTCCTACGAGCAGTACTTC.

This clone was detected only once. Germline and junction disagree at one end, which may indicate a read error. The V call is TRBV11-3, the J call TRBJ2-3; possible D gene TRBD1, 5 bases. Germline CDR1 reads SGHNT; CDR2 reads YENEEA. The CDR3 loop spans 12 amino acids. The CDR3 protein is CASSLDQQEPDF. For the CDR3, the DNA is TGTGCCAGCAGCTTAGATCAACAGGAACCGGATTTT.

The J gene is TRBJ2-3, the V gene TRBV4-1, with D uncertain. This CDR3 contains 13 residues. V was trimmed by 3 bases and J by 4 bases, leaving 8 bases between them. Germline lookup yields CDR1 MGHRA and CDR2 YSYEKL. CDR3 DNA: TGCGCCAGCAGCCATATGGGTCCAGATACGCAGTATTTT. It translates to CASSHMGPDTQYF.